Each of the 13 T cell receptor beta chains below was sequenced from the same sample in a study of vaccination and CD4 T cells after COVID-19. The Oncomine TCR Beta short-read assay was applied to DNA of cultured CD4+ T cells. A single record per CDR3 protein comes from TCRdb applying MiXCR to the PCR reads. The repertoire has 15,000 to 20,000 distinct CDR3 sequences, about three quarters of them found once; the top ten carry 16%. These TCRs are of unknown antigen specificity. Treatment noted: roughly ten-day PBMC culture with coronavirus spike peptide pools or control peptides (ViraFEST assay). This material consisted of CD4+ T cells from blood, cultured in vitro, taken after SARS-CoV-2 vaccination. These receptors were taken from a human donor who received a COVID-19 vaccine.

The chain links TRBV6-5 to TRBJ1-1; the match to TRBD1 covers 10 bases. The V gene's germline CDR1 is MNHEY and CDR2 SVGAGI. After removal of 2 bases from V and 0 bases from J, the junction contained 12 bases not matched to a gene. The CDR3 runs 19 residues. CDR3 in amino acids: CASSYRTGTGDPMNTEAFF. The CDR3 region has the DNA TGTGCCAGCAGTTACCGTACCGGGACAGGGGACCCTATGAACACTGAAGCTTTCTTT.

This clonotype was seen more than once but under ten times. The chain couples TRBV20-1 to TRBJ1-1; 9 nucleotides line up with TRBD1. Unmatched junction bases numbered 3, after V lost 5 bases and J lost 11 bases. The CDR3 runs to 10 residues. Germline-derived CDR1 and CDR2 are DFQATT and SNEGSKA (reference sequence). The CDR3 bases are TGCAGTGCTCACAGGGGGCAGGCTTTCTTT. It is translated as CSAHRGQAFF.

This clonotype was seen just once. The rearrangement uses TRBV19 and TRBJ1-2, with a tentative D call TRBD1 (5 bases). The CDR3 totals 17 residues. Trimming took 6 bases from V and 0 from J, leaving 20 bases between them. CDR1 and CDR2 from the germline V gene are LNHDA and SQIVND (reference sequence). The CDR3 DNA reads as TGTGCCAGTAGAAGGGGAAGGGACCAGGGAGCTAACTATGGCTACACCTTC. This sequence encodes CASRRGRDQGANYGYTF.

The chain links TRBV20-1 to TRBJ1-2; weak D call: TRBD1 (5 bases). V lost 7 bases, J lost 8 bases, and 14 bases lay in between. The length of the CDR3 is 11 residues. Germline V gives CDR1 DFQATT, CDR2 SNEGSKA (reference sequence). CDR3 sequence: CSVQGVEGYTF. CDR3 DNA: TGCAGTGTCCAGGGTGTGGAGGGCTACACCTTC.

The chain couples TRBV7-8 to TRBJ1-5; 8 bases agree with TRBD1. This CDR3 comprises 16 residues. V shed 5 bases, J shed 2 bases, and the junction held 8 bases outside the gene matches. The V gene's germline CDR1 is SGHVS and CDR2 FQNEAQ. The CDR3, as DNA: TGTGCCAGCAGCCGACAGGGGATGAAGGGCAATCAGCCCCAGCATTTT. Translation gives CASSRQGMKGNQPQHF.

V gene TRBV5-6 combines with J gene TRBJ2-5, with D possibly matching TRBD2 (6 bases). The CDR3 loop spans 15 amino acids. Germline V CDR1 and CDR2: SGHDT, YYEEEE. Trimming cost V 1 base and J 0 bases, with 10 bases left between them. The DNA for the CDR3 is TGTGCCAGCAGCTTGATAAGCGGGTACCAAGAGACCCAGTACTTC. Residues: CASSLISGYQETQYF. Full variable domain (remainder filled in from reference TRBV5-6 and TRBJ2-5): DAGVTQSPTHLIKTRGQQVTLRCSPKSGHDTVSWYQQALGQGPQFIFQYYEEEERQRGNFPDRFSGHQFPNYSSELNVNALLLGDSALYLCASSLISGYQETQYFGPGTRLLVL.

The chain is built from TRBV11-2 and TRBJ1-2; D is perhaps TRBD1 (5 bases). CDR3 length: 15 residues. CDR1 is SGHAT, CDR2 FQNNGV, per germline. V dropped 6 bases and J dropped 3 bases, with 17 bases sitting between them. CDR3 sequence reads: CASRENRLSDYGYTF. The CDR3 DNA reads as TGTGCCAGCAGGGAAAACAGGCTGAGTGACTATGGCTACACCTTC.

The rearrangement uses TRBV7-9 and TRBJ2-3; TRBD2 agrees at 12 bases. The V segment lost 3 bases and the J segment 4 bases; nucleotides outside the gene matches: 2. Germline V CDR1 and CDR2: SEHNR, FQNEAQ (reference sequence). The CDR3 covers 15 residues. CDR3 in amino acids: CASSFLAGGSDTQYF. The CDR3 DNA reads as TGTGCCAGCAGCTTCCTAGCGGGGGGGTCAGATACGCAGTATTTT.

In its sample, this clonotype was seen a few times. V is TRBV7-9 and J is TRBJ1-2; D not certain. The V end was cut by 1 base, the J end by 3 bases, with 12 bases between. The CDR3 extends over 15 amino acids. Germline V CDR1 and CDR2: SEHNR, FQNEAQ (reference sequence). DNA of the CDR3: TGTGCCAGCAGCTTAGAGGTGGCATCGCACTATGGCTACACCTTC. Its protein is CASSLEVASHYGYTF.

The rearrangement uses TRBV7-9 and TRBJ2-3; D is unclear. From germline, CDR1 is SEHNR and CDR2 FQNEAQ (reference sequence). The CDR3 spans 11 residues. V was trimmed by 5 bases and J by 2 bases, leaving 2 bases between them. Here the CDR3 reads CASSHTDTQYF. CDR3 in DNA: TGTGCCAGCAGCCACACAGATACGCAGTATTTT.

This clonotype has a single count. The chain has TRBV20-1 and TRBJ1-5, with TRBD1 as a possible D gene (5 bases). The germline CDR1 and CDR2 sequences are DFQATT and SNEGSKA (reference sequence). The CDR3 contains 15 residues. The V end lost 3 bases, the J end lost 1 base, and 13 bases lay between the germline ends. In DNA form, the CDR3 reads TGCAGTGCTAGTACTGCAGGGACCAGCAATCAGCCCCAGCATTTT. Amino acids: CSASTAGTSNQPQHF.

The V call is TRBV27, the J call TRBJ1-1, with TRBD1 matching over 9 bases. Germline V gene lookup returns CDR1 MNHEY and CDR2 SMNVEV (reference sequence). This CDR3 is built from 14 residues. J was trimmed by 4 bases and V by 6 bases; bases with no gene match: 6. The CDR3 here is CASRRQGESTEAFF. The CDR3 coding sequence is TGTGCCAGCAGGCGACAGGGGGAGAGCACTGAAGCTTTCTTT.

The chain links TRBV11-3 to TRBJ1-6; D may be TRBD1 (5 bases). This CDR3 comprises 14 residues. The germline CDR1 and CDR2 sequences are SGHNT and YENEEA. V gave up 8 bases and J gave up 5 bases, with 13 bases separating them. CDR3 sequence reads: CASDMGRDNSPLHF. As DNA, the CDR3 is TGTGCCAGCGATATGGGACGGGATAATTCACCCCTCCACTTT.